A single sample is the source of the 5 T cell receptor beta chains below, sequenced in a study of blood T cell repertoires in COVID-19 (dated by TCRdb to about 2020). The library came from the immunoSEQ multiplex PCR assay. The table was pulled from immuneACCESS by TCRdb, which kept in-frame rearrangements only. Such tables lose some clones; where checked, under half of the loss comes from unresolved V genes, and the rest has no known cause. The sample contains 95,000 to 150,000 clones, 55% to 75% of them found a single time. About 2.2% of the sample rests with the top ten. The sample was peripheral blood. The receptor set was obtained from a woman aged 70-85 years with acute or convalescent COVID-19.

The CDR3 loop reads CASSAPKKPINEQFF. In nucleotides, the CDR3 is TGTGCCAGCAGTGCACCTAAAAAGCCGATCAATGAGCAGTTCTTC. The genes are TRBV28 and TRBJ2-1; D not resolved. CDR1 and CDR2 from the germline V gene are MDHEN and SYDVKM. The CDR3 loop spans 15 amino acids. Between the trimmed V and J ends, which lost 5 bases and 6 bases, there was a span of 17 bases.

This clone appeared a single time. J is TRBJ2-3 and V is TRBV7-9; 11 positions match TRBD2. V was pared by 1 base and J by 2 bases, with 2 bases of the junction left unmatched. The CDR3 extends over 16 amino acids. Germline values: CDR1 SEHNR, CDR2 FQNEAQ (reference sequence). The CDR3 nucleotides read TGTGCCAGCAGCTTAGGACTAGCGGGGCCCACAGATACGCAGTATTTT. Translating it yields CASSLGLAGPTDTQYF.

The J gene is TRBJ1-3, the V gene TRBV28; maybe TRBD1 (6 bases). Germline V lookup: CDR1 MDHEN, CDR2 SYDVKM. This CDR3 comprises 14 residues. Trimming took 11 bases from V and 4 from J, leaving 18 bases between them. The chain's CDR3 is CASQSGASGNTIYF. CDR3 DNA sequence: TGTGCCTCACAATCAGGGGCATCCGGAAACACCATATATTTT. Filled out from reference TRBV28 and TRBJ1-3, the complete variable domain reads DVKVTQSSRYLVKRTGEKVFLECVQDMDHENMFWYRQDPGLGLRLIYFSYDVKMKEKGDIPEGYSVSREKKERFSLILESASTNQTSMYLCASQSGASGNTIYFGEGSWLTVV.

The rearrangement uses TRBV7-2 and TRBJ2-3, with TRBD2 matching 7 bases. Trimming cost V 4 bases and J 9 bases; bases outside gene matches: 16. The CDR3 runs to 16 residues. Germline V CDR1 and CDR2: SGHTA, FQGNSA. The CDR3 protein is CASSSPDGGGKGTQYF. The CDR3 DNA follows: TGTGCCAGCAGCTCCCCCGATGGGGGGGGGAAGGGGACGCAGTATTTT.

The chain combines TRBV7-2 with TRBJ1-1; 7 nucleotides line up with TRBD1. The CDR3 extends over 15 amino acids. The V gene's germline CDR1 is SGHTA and CDR2 FQGNSA. Unmatched junction bases numbered 10, after V lost 4 bases and J lost 5 bases. The CDR3 sequence: CASSSQAQGFTEAFF. Here the CDR3 DNA reads TGTGCCAGCAGCTCCCAAGCACAGGGGTTTACTGAAGCTTTCTTT.